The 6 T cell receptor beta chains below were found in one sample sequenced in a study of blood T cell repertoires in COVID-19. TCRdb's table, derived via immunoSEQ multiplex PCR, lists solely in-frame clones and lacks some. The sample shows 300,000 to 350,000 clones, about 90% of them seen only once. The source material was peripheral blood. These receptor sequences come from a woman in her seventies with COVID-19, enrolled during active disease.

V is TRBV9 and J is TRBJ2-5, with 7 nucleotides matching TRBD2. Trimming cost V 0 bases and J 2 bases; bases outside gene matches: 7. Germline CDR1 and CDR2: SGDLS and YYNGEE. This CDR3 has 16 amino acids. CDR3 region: CASSVGGSSGQETQYF. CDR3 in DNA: TGTGCCAGCAGCGTAGGAGGGAGTAGCGGGCAAGAGACCCAGTACTTC.

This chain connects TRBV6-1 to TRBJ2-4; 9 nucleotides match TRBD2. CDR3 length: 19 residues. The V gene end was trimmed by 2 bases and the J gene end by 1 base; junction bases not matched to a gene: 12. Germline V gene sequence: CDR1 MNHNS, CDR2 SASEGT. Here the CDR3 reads CASSERIAGAQEAKNIQYF. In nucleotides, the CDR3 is TGTGCCAGCAGTGAACGAATAGCGGGGGCCCAGGAGGCCAAAAACATTCAGTACTTC.

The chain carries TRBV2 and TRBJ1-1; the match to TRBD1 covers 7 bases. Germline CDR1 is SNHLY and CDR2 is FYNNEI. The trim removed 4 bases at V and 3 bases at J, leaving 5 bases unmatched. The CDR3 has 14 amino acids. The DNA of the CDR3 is TGTGCCAGCAGTGGACAGGGAGTCTACACTGAAGCTTTCTTT. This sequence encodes CASSGQGVYTEAFF.

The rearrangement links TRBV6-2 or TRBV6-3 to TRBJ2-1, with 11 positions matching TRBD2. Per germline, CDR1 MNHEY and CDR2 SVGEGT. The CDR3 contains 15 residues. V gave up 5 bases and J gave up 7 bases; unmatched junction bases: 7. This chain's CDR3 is CASSTLAGGLNEQFF. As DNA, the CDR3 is TGTGCCAGCAGTACCCTAGCGGGGGGCCTTAATGAGCAGTTCTTC.

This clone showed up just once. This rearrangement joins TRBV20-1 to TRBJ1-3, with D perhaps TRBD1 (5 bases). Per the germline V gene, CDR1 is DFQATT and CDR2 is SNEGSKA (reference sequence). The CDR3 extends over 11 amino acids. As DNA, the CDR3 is TGCAGGGGGCGGGGCGCAAACACCATATATTTT. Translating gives CRGRGANTIYF.

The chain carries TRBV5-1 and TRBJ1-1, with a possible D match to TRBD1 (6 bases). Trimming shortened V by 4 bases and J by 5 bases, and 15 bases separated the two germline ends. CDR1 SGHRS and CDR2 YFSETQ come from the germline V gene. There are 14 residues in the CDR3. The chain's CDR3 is CASSPTRGGTEAFF. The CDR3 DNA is TGCGCCAGCAGCCCGACGAGGGGGGGTACTGAAGCTTTCTTT.